This note documents a single T cell receptor (beta chain) sequence. This CDR3 has 14 residues. Germline-derived CDR1 and CDR2 are SGHAT and FQNNGV. J lost 6 bases, V lost 1 base, and 5 bases had no gene match. This record belongs to a study of blood T cell repertoires in COVID-19. Cohorts were assigned according to the clinical history that participants reported. Only in-frame clones appear in the TCRdb table, and some are missing; sequencing was by immunoSEQ multiplex PCR. The table lists a few hundred thousand clones, nearly 90% of them singletons. Sequenced: PBMCs or T cells enriched from blood (not recorded which). This rearrangement joins TRBV11-2 to TRBJ1-2; TRBD1 matches 7 bases. The receptor's source is a woman aged 55-70 years who had recovered from COVID-19. CDR3 in DNA: TGTGCCAGCAGCTTAGTGGAACAGGGGAATGGCTACACCTTC. This encodes CASSLVEQGNGYTF.